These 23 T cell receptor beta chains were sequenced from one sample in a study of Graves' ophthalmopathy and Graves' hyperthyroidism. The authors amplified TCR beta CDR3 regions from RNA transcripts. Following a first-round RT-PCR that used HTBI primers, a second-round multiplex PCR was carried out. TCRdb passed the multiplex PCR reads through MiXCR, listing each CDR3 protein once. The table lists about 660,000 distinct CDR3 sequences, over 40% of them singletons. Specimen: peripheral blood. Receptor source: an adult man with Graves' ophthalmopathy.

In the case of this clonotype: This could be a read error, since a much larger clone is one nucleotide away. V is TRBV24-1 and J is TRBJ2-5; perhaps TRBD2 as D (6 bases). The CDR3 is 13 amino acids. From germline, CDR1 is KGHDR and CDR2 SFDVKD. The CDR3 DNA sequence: TGTGCCAGTAAGTCGGAGGGCCAAGGGACCCAGTACTTC. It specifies CASKSEGQGTQYF.

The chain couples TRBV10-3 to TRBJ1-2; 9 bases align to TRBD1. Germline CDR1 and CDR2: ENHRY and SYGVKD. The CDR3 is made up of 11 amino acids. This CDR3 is CATTGGNGYTF. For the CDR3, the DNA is TGTGCTACGACAGGGGGAAATGGCTACACCTTC.

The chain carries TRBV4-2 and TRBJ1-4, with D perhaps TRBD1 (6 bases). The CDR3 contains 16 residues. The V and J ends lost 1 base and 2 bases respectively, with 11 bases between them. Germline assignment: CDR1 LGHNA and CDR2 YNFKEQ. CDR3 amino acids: CASSQVWRGTNEKLFF. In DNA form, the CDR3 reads TGTGCCAGCAGCCAAGTGTGGAGGGGGACTAATGAAAAACTGTTTTTT.

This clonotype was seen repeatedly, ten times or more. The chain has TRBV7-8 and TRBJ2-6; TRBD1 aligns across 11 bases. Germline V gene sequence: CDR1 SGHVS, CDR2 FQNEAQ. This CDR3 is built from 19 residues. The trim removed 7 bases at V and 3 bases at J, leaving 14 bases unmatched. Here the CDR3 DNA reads TGTGCCAGCATCTCATATAAAGGACAGGGGGCAGTTGGGGCCAACGTCCTGACTTTC. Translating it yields CASISYKGQGAVGANVLTF.

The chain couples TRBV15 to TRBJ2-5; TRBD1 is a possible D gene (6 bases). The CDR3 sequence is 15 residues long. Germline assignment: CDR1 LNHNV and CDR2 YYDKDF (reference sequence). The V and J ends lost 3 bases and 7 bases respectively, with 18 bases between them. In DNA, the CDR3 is TGTGCCACCAGCAGCTACCAACAGGGTTCGGGGACCCAGTACTTC. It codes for CATSSYQQGSGTQYF.

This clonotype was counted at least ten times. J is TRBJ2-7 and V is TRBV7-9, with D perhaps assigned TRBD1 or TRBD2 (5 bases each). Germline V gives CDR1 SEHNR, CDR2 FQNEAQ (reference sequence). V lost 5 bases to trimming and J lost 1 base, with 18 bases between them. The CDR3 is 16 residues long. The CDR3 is CASSPGTGRSSYEQYF. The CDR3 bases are TGTGCCAGCAGCCCAGGGACCGGCAGGTCGTCCTACGAGCAGTACTTC.

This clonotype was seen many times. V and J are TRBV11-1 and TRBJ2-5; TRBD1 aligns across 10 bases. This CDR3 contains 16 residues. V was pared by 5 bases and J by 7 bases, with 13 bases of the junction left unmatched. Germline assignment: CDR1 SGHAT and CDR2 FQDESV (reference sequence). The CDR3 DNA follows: TGTGCCAGCAGCCTTCCGCCGGGACAGGGGCTGACGACCCAGTACTTC. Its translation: CASSLPPGQGLTTQYF.

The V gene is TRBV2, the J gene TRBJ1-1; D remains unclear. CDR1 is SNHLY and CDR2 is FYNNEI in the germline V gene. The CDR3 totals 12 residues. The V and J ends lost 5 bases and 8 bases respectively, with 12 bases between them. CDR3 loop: CASSTQRAEAFF. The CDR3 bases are TGTGCCAGCAGTACTCAGAGGGCGGAAGCTTTCTTT.

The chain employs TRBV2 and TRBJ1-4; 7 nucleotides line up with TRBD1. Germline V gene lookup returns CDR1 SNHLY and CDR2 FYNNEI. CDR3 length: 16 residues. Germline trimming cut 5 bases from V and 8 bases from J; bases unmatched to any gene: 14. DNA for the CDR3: TGTGCCAGCAGTTTGGATCCCCGGGACAGAACAGAAAAACTGTTTTTT. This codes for CASSLDPRDRTEKLFF.

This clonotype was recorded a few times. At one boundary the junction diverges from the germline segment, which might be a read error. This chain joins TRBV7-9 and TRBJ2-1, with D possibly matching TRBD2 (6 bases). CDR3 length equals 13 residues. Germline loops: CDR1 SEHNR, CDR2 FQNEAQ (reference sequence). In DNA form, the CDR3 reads TGCGCCAGCAGCCAGGTGGGAGGTAATGAGCAGTTCTTC. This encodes CASSQVGGNEQFF.

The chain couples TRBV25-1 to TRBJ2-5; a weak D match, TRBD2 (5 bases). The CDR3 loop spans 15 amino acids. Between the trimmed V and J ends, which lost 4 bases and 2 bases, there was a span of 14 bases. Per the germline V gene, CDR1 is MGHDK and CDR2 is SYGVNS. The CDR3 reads CASSARGLHQETQYF. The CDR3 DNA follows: TGTGCCAGCAGTGCCAGAGGGCTACATCAAGAGACCCAGTACTTC.

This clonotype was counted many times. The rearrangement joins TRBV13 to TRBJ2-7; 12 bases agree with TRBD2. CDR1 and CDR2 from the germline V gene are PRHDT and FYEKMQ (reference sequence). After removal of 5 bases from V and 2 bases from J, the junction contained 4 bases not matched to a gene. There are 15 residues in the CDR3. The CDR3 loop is CASSPRLAGAYEQYF. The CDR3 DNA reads TGTGCCAGCAGCCCTCGACTAGCGGGAGCCTACGAGCAGTACTTC.

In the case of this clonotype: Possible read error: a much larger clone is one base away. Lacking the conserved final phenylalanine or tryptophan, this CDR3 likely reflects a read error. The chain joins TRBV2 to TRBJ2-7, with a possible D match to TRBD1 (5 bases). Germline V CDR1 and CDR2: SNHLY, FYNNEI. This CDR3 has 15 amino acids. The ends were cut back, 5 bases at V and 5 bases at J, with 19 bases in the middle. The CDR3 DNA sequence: TGTGCCAGCAGTCCACATCGAGACAGATACCACGAGCAGTACCTC. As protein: CASSPHRDRYHEQYL.

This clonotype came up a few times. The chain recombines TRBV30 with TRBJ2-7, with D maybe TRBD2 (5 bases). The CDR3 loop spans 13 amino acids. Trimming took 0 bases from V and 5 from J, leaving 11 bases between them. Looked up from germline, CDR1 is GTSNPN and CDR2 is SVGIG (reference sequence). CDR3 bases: TGTGCCTGGAGTGTATCCGGGATCCACGAGCAGTACTTC. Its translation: CAWSVSGIHEQYF.

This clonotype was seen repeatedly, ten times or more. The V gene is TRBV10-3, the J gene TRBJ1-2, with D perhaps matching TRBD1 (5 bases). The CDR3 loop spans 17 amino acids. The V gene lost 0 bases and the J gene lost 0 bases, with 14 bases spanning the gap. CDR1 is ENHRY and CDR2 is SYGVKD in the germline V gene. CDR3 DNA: TGTGCCATCAGTGAGTCTGAACAGGATATCCCTAACTATGGCTACACCTTC. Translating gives CAISESEQDIPNYGYTF.

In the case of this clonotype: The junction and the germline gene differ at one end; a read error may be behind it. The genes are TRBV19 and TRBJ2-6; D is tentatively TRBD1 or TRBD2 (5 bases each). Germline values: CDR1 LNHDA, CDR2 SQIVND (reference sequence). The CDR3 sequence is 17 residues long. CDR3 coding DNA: TGTGCCAGTAGTATCTGGGGACCCAGCTCTGGGGACAACGTCCTGACTTTC. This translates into CASSIWGPSSGDNVLTF.

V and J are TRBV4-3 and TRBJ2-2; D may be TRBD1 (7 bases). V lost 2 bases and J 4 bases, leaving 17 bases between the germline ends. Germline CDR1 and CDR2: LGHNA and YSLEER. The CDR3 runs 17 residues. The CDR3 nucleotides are TGCGCCAGCAGCCAAAGACAGGGCGGGACCGTCACCGGGGAGCTGTTTTTT. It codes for CASSQRQGGTVTGELFF.

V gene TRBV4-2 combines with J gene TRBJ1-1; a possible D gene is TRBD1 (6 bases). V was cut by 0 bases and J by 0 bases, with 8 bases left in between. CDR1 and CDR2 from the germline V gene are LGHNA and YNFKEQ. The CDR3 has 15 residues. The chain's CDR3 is CASSQDSGVNTEAFF. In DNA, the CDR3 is TGTGCCAGCAGCCAAGATTCAGGGGTGAACACTGAAGCTTTCTTT.

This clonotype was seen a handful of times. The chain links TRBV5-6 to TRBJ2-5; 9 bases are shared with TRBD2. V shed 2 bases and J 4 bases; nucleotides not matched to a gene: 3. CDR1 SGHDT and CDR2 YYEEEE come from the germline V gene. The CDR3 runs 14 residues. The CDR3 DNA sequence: TGTGCCAGCAGCTTCCTAGCGGGGCGAGAGACCCAGTACTTC. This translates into CASSFLAGRETQYF.

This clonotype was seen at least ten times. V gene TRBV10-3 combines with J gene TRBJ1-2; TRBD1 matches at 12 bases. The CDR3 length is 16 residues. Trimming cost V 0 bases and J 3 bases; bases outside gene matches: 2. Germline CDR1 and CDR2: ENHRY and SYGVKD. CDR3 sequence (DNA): TGTGCCATCAGTGAGTCGGGGACAGGGGGCGACTATGGCTACACCTTC. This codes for CAISESGTGGDYGYTF.

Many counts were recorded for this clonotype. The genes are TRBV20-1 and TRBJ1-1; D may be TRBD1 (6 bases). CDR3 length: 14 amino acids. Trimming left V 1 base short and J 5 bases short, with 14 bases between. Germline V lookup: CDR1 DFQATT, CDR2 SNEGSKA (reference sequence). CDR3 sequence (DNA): TGCAGTGCTAGAGTAGGGGGAGGGGGGACTGAAGCTTTCTTT. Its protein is CSARVGGGGTEAFF.

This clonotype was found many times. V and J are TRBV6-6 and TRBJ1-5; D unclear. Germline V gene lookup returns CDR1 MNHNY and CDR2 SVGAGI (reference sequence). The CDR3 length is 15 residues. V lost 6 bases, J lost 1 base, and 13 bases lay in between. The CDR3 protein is CASSQHRQSNQPQHF. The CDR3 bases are TGTGCCAGCAGCCAACATCGACAAAGCAATCAGCCCCAGCATTTT.

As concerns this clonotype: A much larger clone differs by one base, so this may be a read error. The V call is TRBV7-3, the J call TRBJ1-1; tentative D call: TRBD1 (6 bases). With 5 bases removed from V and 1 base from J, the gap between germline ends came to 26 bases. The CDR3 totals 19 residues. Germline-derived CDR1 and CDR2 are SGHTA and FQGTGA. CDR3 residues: CASSPRPQGHPVSNTEAFF. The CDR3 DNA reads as TGTGCCAGCAGCCCACGACCCCAGGGACACCCAGTCTCGAACACTGAAGCTTTCTTT.